These 21 T cell receptor beta chains originate from one sample sequenced in a study of early stage breast cancer tumors. This table comes from immunoSEQ multiplex PCR, and its TCRdb copy is limited to in-frame clones, with some not included. The table includes about 9,400 clones, roughly 68% detected once. Sequences were obtained from breast tumor tissue. The receptors here all came from a person aged 50 to 59 with breast cancer.

The chain uses TRBV14 and TRBJ2-3; either TRBD1 or TRBD2 may fit D (6 bases each). The CDR3 runs 13 residues. Per germline, CDR1 SGHDN and CDR2 FVKESK. V dropped 6 bases and J dropped 7 bases, with 14 bases sitting between them. CDR3 region: CASSVRGRYTQYF. CDR3 sequence (DNA): TGTGCCAGCAGTGTACGGGGGCGATATACGCAGTATTTT.

The genes are TRBV9 and TRBJ1-4; D is ambiguous. The V gene's germline CDR1 is SGDLS and CDR2 YYNGEE. CDR3 length: 15 residues. Trimming stripped 3 bases from V and 10 bases from J, with 19 bases between. CDR3: CASSARTGGSGKLFF. Written as DNA, the CDR3 is TGTGCCAGCAGCGCCCGGACTGGTGGGAGCGGAAAACTGTTTTTT.

This clone was seen only a few times. The rearrangement links TRBV4-3 to TRBJ1-2; perhaps TRBD1 as D (5 bases). The CDR3 totals 14 residues. The germline gives CDR1 LGHNA, CDR2 YSLEER. Trimming took 3 bases from V and 4 from J, leaving 12 bases between them. As DNA, the CDR3 is TGCGCCAGCAGCCATACCGGGACCCTCTATGGCTACACCTTC. Translating it yields CASSHTGTLYGYTF.

The chain is built from TRBV7-7 and TRBJ2-4; D tentatively reads TRBD1 or TRBD2 (5 bases each). Trimming took 8 bases from V and 0 from J, leaving 11 bases between them. The CDR3 runs to 14 residues. Germline CDR1 is SSHAT and CDR2 is FNYEAQ (reference sequence). CDR3 bases: TGTGCCAGCGGGACCGCCCTAGCCAAAAACATTCAGTACTTC. As protein: CASGTALAKNIQYF.

This clone was seen once. The rearrangement uses TRBV9 and TRBJ1-1; TRBD1 aligns across 8 bases. V gave up 6 bases and J gave up 2 bases; unmatched junction bases: 9. Germline CDR1 and CDR2: SGDLS and YYNGEE. The CDR3 has 15 amino acids. In nucleotides, the CDR3 is TGTGCCAGCACCAGTGGGGACAGGAGCAACACTGAAGCTTTCTTT. Translation gives CASTSGDRSNTEAFF.

The chain employs TRBV4-1 and TRBJ1-2; no clear D. Germline-derived CDR1 and CDR2 are MGHRA and YSYEKL. Trimming left V 4 bases short and J 3 bases short, with 9 bases between. The CDR3 totals 13 residues. The CDR3 is CASSLHGYYGYTF. DNA for the CDR3: TGCGCCAGCAGCCTTCACGGATACTATGGCTACACCTTC.

The chain couples TRBV19 to TRBJ2-7, with 9 nucleotides matching TRBD1. CDR3 length equals 14 residues. Unmatched junction bases numbered 5, after V lost 4 bases and J lost 4 bases. In germline, CDR1 is LNHDA, CDR2 SQIVND (reference sequence). Here the CDR3 reads CASSRGTGRYEQYF. CDR3 DNA: TGTGCCAGTAGTAGGGGGACAGGGAGGTACGAGCAGTACTTC.

This chain links TRBV11-2 with TRBJ2-1; unclear D gene. The CDR3 sequence is 13 residues long. V lost 5 bases and J lost 4, with 9 bases in between. Looked up from germline, CDR1 is SGHAT and CDR2 is FQNNGV. In nucleotides, the CDR3 is TGTGCCAGCAGCCCAGATCGGTACAATGAGCAGTTCTTC. Translated: CASSPDRYNEQFF. Using reference TRBV11-2 and TRBJ2-1 for the parts outside the CDR3, the full variable domain is EAGVAQSPRYKIIEKRQSVAFWCNPISGHATLYWYQQILGQGPKLLIQFQNNGVVDDSQLPKDRFSAERLKGVDSTLKIQPAKLEDSAVYLCASSPDRYNEQFFGPGTRLTVL.

The genes are TRBV7-9 and TRBJ2-7; no clear D gene. With 6 bases removed from V and 2 bases from J, the gap between germline ends came to 11 bases. The germline gives CDR1 SEHNR, CDR2 FQNEAQ (reference sequence). The CDR3 is 13 residues long. CDR3 in DNA: TGTGCCAGCAGGAGTGGCAGCACCTACGAGCAGTACTTC. Its protein product is CASRSGSTYEQYF.

The chain recombines TRBV7-8 with TRBJ1-1; 9 bases match TRBD1. The junction had 12 bases not matched to a gene; V was cut back by 5 bases and J by 5 bases. The germline gives CDR1 SGHVS, CDR2 FQNEAQ. The length of the CDR3 is 16 residues. CDR3 DNA: TGTGCCAGCAGCCGACCGGGACAGGGCGGGTTTACTGAAGCTTTCTTT. This translates into CASSRPGQGGFTEAFF.

This clone was recorded a few times. The J gene is TRBJ2-6, the V gene TRBV2; a weak D match, TRBD1 (5 bases). V dropped 7 bases and J dropped 0 bases, with 7 bases sitting between them. CDR1 and CDR2 (germline): SNHLY, FYNNEI. This CDR3 has 14 amino acids. DNA of the CDR3: TGTGCCAGCAAGGGGTCCTCTGGGGCCAACGTCCTGACTTTC. It yields the protein CASKGSSGANVLTF.

This clone was seen once. This chain joins TRBV9 and TRBJ2-7; D is unresolved. V shed 0 bases and J shed 2 bases, with 9 bases lying between them. This CDR3 region has 14 residues. The V gene's germline CDR1 is SGDLS and CDR2 YYNGEE. Here the CDR3 DNA reads TGTGCCAGCAGCGTAGACCGGGCTCCCTACGAGCAGTACTTC. Protein sequence: CASSVDRAPYEQYF.

The rearrangement uses TRBV9 and TRBJ2-3; D might be TRBD2 (5 bases). CDR1 SGDLS and CDR2 YYNGEE come from the germline V gene. This CDR3 has 15 amino acids. Trimming stripped 4 bases from V and 5 bases from J, with 17 bases between. CDR3 sequence: CASSPDARAEDTQYF. The DNA for the CDR3 is TGTGCCAGCAGCCCTGACGCGAGGGCGGAAGATACGCAGTATTTT. Full variable domain (missing parts from reference TRBV9 and TRBJ2-3): DSGVTQTPKHLITATGQRVTLRCSPRSGDLSVYWYQQSLDQGLQFLIQYYNGEERAKGNILERFSAQQFPDLHSELNLSSLELGDSALYFCASSPDARAEDTQYFGPGTRLTVL.

The chain carries TRBV7-9 and TRBJ2-1, with TRBD1 as a possible D gene (6 bases). The V gene lost 2 bases and the J gene lost 0 bases, with 8 bases spanning the gap. In germline, CDR1 is SEHNR, CDR2 FQNEAQ (reference sequence). The CDR3 is 15 residues long. CDR3 loop: CASSLSGVSYNEQFF. The CDR3 DNA reads TGTGCCAGCAGCTTATCAGGGGTCTCCTACAATGAGCAGTTCTTC.

The chain carries TRBV7-8 and TRBJ2-3; possibly TRBD1 or TRBD2 for D (5 bases each). The CDR3 spans 15 residues. CDR1 SGHVS and CDR2 FQNEAQ come from the germline V gene. The V end lost 3 bases, the J end lost 4 bases, and 14 bases lay between the germline ends. This chain's CDR3 is CASSFLAGSADTQYF. CDR3 DNA: TGTGCCAGCAGCTTTCTAGCAGGGAGCGCAGATACGCAGTATTTT. Full variable domain (outside the CDR3, taken from reference TRBV7-8 and TRBJ2-3): GAGVSQSPRYKVAKRGQDVALRCDPISGHVSLFWYQQALGQGPEFLTYFQNEAQLDKSGLPSDRFFAERPEGSVSTLKIQRTQQEDSAVYLCASSFLAGSADTQYFGPGTRLTVL.

This rearrangement joins TRBV15 to TRBJ2-3; D may correspond to TRBD1 or TRBD2 (6 bases each). Trimming removed 0 bases from V and 1 base from J, with 11 bases in between. The CDR3 totals 16 residues. Per germline, CDR1 LNHNV and CDR2 YYDKDF (reference sequence). The CDR3 region is CATSRDLGGGTDTQYF. Written as DNA, the CDR3 is TGTGCCACCAGCAGAGATCTGGGGGGCGGCACAGATACGCAGTATTTT.

This sequence joins TRBV19 and TRBJ2-1; unclear D gene. Germline V gene data show CDR1 as LNHDA and CDR2 as SQIVND (reference sequence). V was trimmed by 6 bases and J by 0 bases, leaving 21 bases between them. The CDR3 contains 18 residues. Written as DNA, the CDR3 is TGTGCCAGTAGATCCCCTCAGAGAGCCCAGAGCTCCTACAATGAGCAGTTCTTC. Translation: CASRSPQRAQSSYNEQFF.

This sequence joins TRBV19 and TRBJ1-3; TRBD1 matches 9 bases. The CDR3 consists of 16 residues. V shed 2 bases and J 2 bases; nucleotides not matched to a gene: 4. Germline lookup yields CDR1 LNHDA and CDR2 SQIVND (reference sequence). As DNA, the CDR3 is TGTGCCAGTAGTATACCGAGGACAGGGGCTGGAAACACCATATATTTT. It translates to CASSIPRTGAGNTIYF.

This clone was seen just once. The gene calls are TRBV27 and TRBJ1-1; maybe TRBD1 (5 bases). This CDR3 contains 14 residues. Germline V gene lookup returns CDR1 MNHEY and CDR2 SMNVEV (reference sequence). V lost 6 bases and J 0 bases, leaving 11 bases between the germline ends. CDR3 DNA sequence: TGTGCCAGCAGGGGACCGGGGATGAACACTGAAGCTTTCTTT. Translation gives CASRGPGMNTEAFF.

The chain couples TRBV9 to TRBJ2-5, with 7 nucleotides matching TRBD1. Germline CDR1 SGDLS, CDR2 YYNGEE. The CDR3 consists of 16 residues. The V segment lost 5 bases and the J segment 2 bases; nucleotides outside the gene matches: 12. CDR3 residues: CASSPGTGEWQETQYF. The CDR3 DNA reads as TGTGCCAGCAGTCCCGGAACAGGGGAATGGCAAGAGACCCAGTACTTC. Full variable domain (outside the CDR3, taken from reference TRBV9 and TRBJ2-5): DSGVTQTPKHLITATGQRVTLRCSPRSGDLSVYWYQQSLDQGLQFLIQYYNGEERAKGNILERFSAQQFPDLHSELNLSSLELGDSALYFCASSPGTGEWQETQYFGPGTRLLVL.

The CDR3 DNA reads TGTGCCAGCAGCTCCCATGCGGGACTACCCTACGAGCAGTACTTC. Translation gives CASSSHAGLPYEQYF. The rearrangement links TRBV7-2 to TRBJ2-7; 7 nucleotides agree with TRBD2. The V and J ends lost 4 bases and 2 bases, in that order; junction bases with no gene match: 8. The germline gives CDR1 SGHTA, CDR2 FQGNSA. This CDR3 is 15 amino acids long.